The source of this TCR beta chain is a study of T cell responses to AZD1222 COVID-19 vaccine. Assay: immunoSEQ multiplex PCR; the TCRdb copy retains only in-frame clones and omits some. The sample comprises 98,000 or so clones, 84% of which are singletons, and 14% rests with the top ten. From germline, CDR1 is MNHEY and CDR2 SVGAGI. V was cut by 2 bases and J by 7 bases, with 12 bases left in between. The CDR3 length is 14 residues. Sequenced material: peripheral blood, taken 28 days after the second AZD1222 dose. This TCR derives from an adult who received the AZD1222 COVID-19 vaccine. The chain recombines TRBV6-5 with TRBJ1-5; no clear D. Here the CDR3 reads CASSYDGLTQPQHF. The CDR3 bases are TGTGCCAGCAGTTACGACGGCCTTACACAGCCCCAGCATTTT.